The sequence of this TCR beta chain was determined in a study of Ad26.COV2.S vaccination and SARS-CoV-2 variants. Study results and caveats: An underestimation of total T cell responses may have resulted from the TCR breadth and depth analyses.

The repertoire was sequenced with immunoSEQ multiplex PCR; TCRdb's copy has only in-frame clones and lacks some. The repertoire includes fewer than 900,000 clones, approximately 88% of them detected once, and around 1.4% sits in the top ten. Stated treatment: 15 to 20 received Ad26.COV2.S at low or high dose, single or two shots; several received placebo; per-sample allocation not given. At day 63 after the first vaccine or placebo injection, samples were drawn. Note on this clone: Its antigen remains unidentified.

V was shortened by 1 base and J by 4 bases, with 10 bases between the two germline ends. This CDR3 has 14 residues. Germline lookup yields CDR1 KGHSH and CDR2 LQKENI. Source: peripheral blood, taken in a trial of Ad26.COV2.S vaccine versus placebo. The TCR was taken from a person aged 18-65 years who received the Ad26.COV2.S COVID-19 vaccine or a placebo. V is TRBV18 and J is TRBJ1-1; a weak D match, TRBD1 (5 bases). CDR3 DNA sequence: TGTGCCAGCTCACCACGGGGGGACGGCACTGAAGCTTTCTTT. Translated, it gives CASSPRGDGTEAFF.